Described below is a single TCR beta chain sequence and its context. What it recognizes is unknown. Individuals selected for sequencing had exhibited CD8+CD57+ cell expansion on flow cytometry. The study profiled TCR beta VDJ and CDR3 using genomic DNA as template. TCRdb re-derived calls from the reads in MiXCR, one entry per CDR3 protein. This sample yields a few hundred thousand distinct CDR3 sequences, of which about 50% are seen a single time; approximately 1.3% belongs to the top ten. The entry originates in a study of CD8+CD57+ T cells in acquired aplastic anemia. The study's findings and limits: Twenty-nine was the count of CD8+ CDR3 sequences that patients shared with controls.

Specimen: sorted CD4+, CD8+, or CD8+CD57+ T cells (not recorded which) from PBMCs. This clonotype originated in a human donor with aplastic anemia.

The CDR3 loop is CASRIGQGEETQYF. DNA of the CDR3: TGTGCCAGTAGGATTGGGCAGGGAGAAGAGACCCAGTACTTC. This chain links TRBV19 with TRBJ2-5; TRBD1 or TRBD2 may be the D gene (5 bases each). CDR3 size: 14 residues. Germline CDR1 is LNHDA and CDR2 is SQIVND (reference sequence). V lost 6 bases and J 3 bases, leaving 14 bases between the germline ends.